Below are 26 T cell receptor beta chains sequenced from a single sample in a study of T cells expressing NK-cell markers. TCRdb re-called the 5' RACE reads, yielding one record per CDR3 amino acid sequence without DNA. Its clone listing holds 550,000 to 600,000 distinct CDR3 sequences. Input material: blood T cells: a sorted CD56 or NKG2C T cell subset, CD4+ or CD8+ T cells, or bulk PBMC T cells (not recorded which). The receptors come from a young man in good health.

J is TRBJ2-5 and V is TRBV12-3 or TRBV12-4; absent DNA, TCRdb's TRBD1 call cannot be checked. The CDR3 consists of 12 residues. This CDR3 is CASSRDGEAQYF.

This sequence joins TRBV4-1 and TRBJ2-2. The CDR3 spans 16 residues. CDR1 and CDR2 (germline): MGHRA, YSYEKL. This CDR3 reads CASSQYVEGTTGELFF.

This chain joins TRBV10-1 and TRBJ2-6. Germline V CDR1 and CDR2: WNHNN, SYGVQD (reference sequence). The CDR3 is 13 amino acids. The CDR3 sequence: CASSHPGANVLTF.

The chain links TRBV2 to TRBJ1-5. The germline CDR1 and CDR2 sequences are SNHLY and FYNNEI. The CDR3 is 15 residues long. The CDR3 sequence is CASTLEETRNQPQHF.

The genes are TRBV20-1 and TRBJ2-7; TCRdb calls TRBD1, which cannot be checked without DNA. This CDR3 spans 13 amino acids. CDR1 is DFQATT, CDR2 SNEGSKA, per germline (reference sequence). Here the CDR3 reads CSANPGHTSEQYF.

The rearrangement links TRBV12-3 or TRBV12-4 to TRBJ2-6; the TCRdb call, TRBD2, lacks DNA for checking. The CDR3 is 17 residues long. This CDR3 is CASSPRAGVGGANVLTF.

This rearrangement joins TRBV5-1 to TRBJ2-5; the TRBD1 assignment by TCRdb is unverifiable without DNA. The CDR3 consists of 15 residues. CDR1 and CDR2 from the germline V gene are SGHRS and YFSETQ. Here the CDR3 reads CASSKGGQGQETQYF.

The CDR3 spells CASSDVQEQFF. This rearrangement joins TRBV2 to TRBJ2-1. CDR3 length: 11 amino acids. CDR1 is SNHLY, CDR2 FYNNEI, per germline.

This chain links TRBV20-1 with TRBJ2-3; checking the TCRdb D call of TRBD2 is not possible without DNA. The CDR3 is made up of 17 amino acids. In germline, CDR1 is DFQATT, CDR2 SNEGSKA (reference sequence). CDR3 region: CSASYSLLSPHTDTQYF.

The genes are TRBV29-1 and TRBJ1-1; TCRdb's assignment of TRBD1 cannot be checked, as there is no DNA. The germline V gene encodes CDR1 SQVTM and CDR2 ANQGSEA. The CDR3 sequence is 14 residues long. CDR3 residues: CSVERLDPGAEAFF.

The V call is TRBV30, the J call TRBJ2-1; TCRdb outputs TRBD2, but without DNA this stays unchecked. Germline V gene data show CDR1 as GTSNPN and CDR2 as SVGIG (reference sequence). The CDR3 contains 16 residues. CDR3 loop: CAWSSSGLRPNNEQFF.

V and J are TRBV6-5 and TRBJ1-2; the D call from TCRdb, TRBD1, cannot be confirmed without DNA. CDR3 length: 14 residues. The germline gives CDR1 MNHEY, CDR2 SVGAGI. CDR3 in amino acids: CASSYLAQGYGYTF.

The chain links TRBV20-1 to TRBJ2-1; TCRdb designates TRBD2, a call that cannot be tested without DNA. This CDR3 is 14 amino acids long. Germline loops: CDR1 DFQATT, CDR2 SNEGSKA (reference sequence). CDR3: CSAQLAGVRDEQFF.

The chain uses TRBV20-1 and TRBJ2-7; TCRdb selects TRBD1, and the lack of DNA leaves this call unchecked. CDR3 length equals 14 residues. CDR1 is DFQATT, CDR2 SNEGSKA, per germline (reference sequence). The CDR3 loop reads CSAPYDSSPYEQYF.

V gene TRBV25-1 combines with J gene TRBJ2-2; absent DNA, TCRdb's TRBD1 call cannot be checked. The CDR3 loop spans 16 amino acids. CDR1 MGHDK and CDR2 SYGVNS come from the germline V gene. The CDR3 region is CASSESRTGHTGELFF.

V is TRBV20-1 and J is TRBJ2-1. Germline values: CDR1 DFQATT, CDR2 SNEGSKA (reference sequence). This CDR3 contains 12 residues. The CDR3 sequence is CSAPKWGNEQFF.

This chain connects TRBV7-6 to TRBJ2-5; the TRBD1 assignment by TCRdb is unverifiable without DNA. Germline values: CDR1 SGHVS, CDR2 FNYEAQ. The CDR3 sequence is 14 residues long. The CDR3 protein is CASSPAGGAETQYF. Full variable domain (rest looked up from reference TRBV7-6 and TRBJ2-5): GAGVSQSPRYKVTKRGQDVALRCDPISGHVSLYWYRQALGQGPEFLTYFNYEAQQDKSGLPNDRFSAERPEGSISTLTIQRTEQRDSAMYRCASSPAGGAETQYFGPGTRLLVL.

The chain joins TRBV29-1 to TRBJ2-7; as DNA is missing, the TRBD2 call by TCRdb cannot be tested. The germline V gene encodes CDR1 SQVTM and CDR2 ANQGSEA. This CDR3 contains 16 residues. The CDR3 region is CSVVGTSGRGAYEQYF.

The chain combines TRBV7-2 with TRBJ2-3; TCRdb returns TRBD2, unconfirmable since there is no DNA. Germline lookup yields CDR1 SGHTA and CDR2 FQGNSA. The CDR3 contains 15 residues. The CDR3: CASSSTGLQTDTQYF.

The chain carries TRBV6-4 and TRBJ1-1; TCRdb lists TRBD1, though no DNA is available to test this call. Germline V CDR1 and CDR2: MRHNA, SNTAGT. This CDR3 contains 15 residues. The CDR3 region is CASSSAGGPNTEAFF.

CDR3 loop: CASSLWDPAMGNEQFF. The chain combines TRBV12-3 or TRBV12-4 with TRBJ2-1; TCRdb proposes TRBD1, but this gene call is untestable without DNA. The CDR3 has 16 residues.

This CDR3 reads CASSGTGWADTEAFF. This chain joins TRBV6-2 or TRBV6-3 and TRBJ1-1; TCRdb lists TRBD1, though no DNA is available to test this call. The CDR3 runs 15 residues. CDR1 is MNHEY and CDR2 is SVGEGT in the germline V gene.

The chain combines TRBV30 with TRBJ2-5; checking the TCRdb D call of TRBD1 is not possible without DNA. The CDR3 totals 16 residues. Per the germline V gene, CDR1 is GTSNPN and CDR2 is SVGIG (reference sequence). The CDR3 spells CAWSEGTGGRGETQYF.

The rearrangement uses TRBV11-1 and TRBJ2-1; TCRdb designates TRBD2, a call that cannot be tested without DNA. This CDR3 has 18 residues. Germline V gene data show CDR1 as SGHAT and CDR2 as FQDESV (reference sequence). The CDR3 loop is CASSLGLALAGDYGEQFF.

The V and J genes are TRBV7-2 and TRBJ2-3; TCRdb names TRBD2, which stays unverified in the absence of DNA. The CDR3 totals 17 residues. Germline loops: CDR1 SGHTA, CDR2 FQGNSA. This CDR3 is CASSLGTSGSRTDTQYF.

The V and J genes are TRBV20-1 and TRBJ1-5; TCRdb lists TRBD1, though no DNA is available to test this call. This CDR3 spans 14 amino acids. The germline V gene encodes CDR1 DFQATT and CDR2 SNEGSKA (reference sequence). The CDR3 sequence is CSASGTVSNQPQHF.